Presented here are 14 T cell receptor beta chains from one specimen sequenced in a study of CD8 T cells in Susac syndrome (dated by TCRdb to the late 2010s). The library was obtained by the immunoSEQ multiplex PCR assay. RNA was extracted with the RNeasy kit and 0.5 to 1 ug was reverse transcribed using random hexamers. TCRdb applied fastp at Q25 and MiXCR to the public reads, then kept only in-frame beta chains. For every CDR3 protein sequence, its rows merge into one entry that carries the most common genes and DNA. The sample table holds some 50,000 distinct CDR3 sequences, of which 95% were seen once. Clones ranked in the top ten supply less than 0.8% of the sample. The specimen was CD8+ T cells from PBMCs. These receptors were collected from a human donor with Susac syndrome.

The chain couples TRBV30 to TRBJ2-3; possibly TRBD1 for D (5 bases). Germline lookup yields CDR1 GTSNPN and CDR2 SVGIG (reference sequence). The CDR3 consists of 10 residues. Deletions cut 8 bases from V and 11 bases from J, with 14 bases between. The CDR3 DNA reads TGTGCCGGACAACATCGAGAGCAGTATTTT. This gives the protein CAGQHREQYF.

The table lists this clonotype with a count of one. V gene TRBV30 combines with J gene TRBJ1-2; D might be TRBD1 (6 bases). Germline V lookup: CDR1 GTSNPN, CDR2 SVGIG (reference sequence). CDR3 size: 13 residues. V was shortened by 3 bases and J by 5 bases, with 13 bases between the two germline ends. The CDR3 DNA follows: TGTGCCTGGAGCGTGACAGGCGATTATGGCTACACCTTC. It is translated as CAWSVTGDYGYTF. Full variable domain (missing parts from reference TRBV30 and TRBJ1-2): SQTIHQWPATLVQPVGSPLSLECTVEGTSNPNLYWYRQAAGRGLQLLFYSVGIGQISSEVPQNLSASRPQDRQFILSSKKLLLSDSGFYLCAWSVTGDYGYTFGSGTRLTVV.

The chain carries TRBV7-2 and TRBJ2-6; the D is unclear. Germline V lookup: CDR1 SGHTA, CDR2 FQGNSA. The ends were cut back, 2 bases at V and 0 bases at J, with 5 bases in the middle. There are 15 residues in the CDR3. CDR3 amino acids: CASSLRFSGANVLTF. The CDR3 DNA follows: TGTGCCAGCAGCTTAAGGTTCTCTGGGGCCAACGTCCTGACTTTC.

The chain recombines TRBV30 with TRBJ1-1; D remains ambiguous. Germline V lookup: CDR1 GTSNPN, CDR2 SVGIG (reference sequence). Trimming shortened V by 1 base and J by 1 base, and 7 bases separated the two germline ends. The CDR3 totals 13 residues. The CDR3 region is CAWSDRGNTEAFF. Here the CDR3 DNA reads TGTGCCTGGAGTGACCGGGGGAACACTGAAGCTTTCTTT.

The chain links TRBV10-3 to TRBJ1-5, with unresolved D. The CDR3 is 15 residues long. Trimming took off 2 bases at V and 3 bases at J, with 11 bases between the two ends. Per the germline V gene, CDR1 is ENHRY and CDR2 is SYGVKD. This CDR3 is CAISEAWVVNQPQHF. The CDR3, as DNA: TGTGCCATCAGTGAGGCCTGGGTTGTCAATCAGCCCCAGCATTTT.

The chain couples TRBV9 to TRBJ2-5; 8 positions match TRBD2. V trimming: 3 bases; J trimming: 1 base; junction bases outside the gene matches: 5. The germline CDR1 and CDR2 sequences are SGDLS and YYNGEE. This CDR3 has 15 amino acids. The CDR3 DNA is TGTGCCAGCAGCGCCCGTAGCGGGGCCCAAGAGACCCAGTACTTC. Protein product: CASSARSGAQETQYF.

The V call is TRBV27, the J call TRBJ1-2, with D possibly being TRBD1 (5 bases). CDR3 length: 13 amino acids. The germline V gene has CDR1 MNHEY and CDR2 SMNVEV (reference sequence). Trimming left V 0 bases short and J 5 bases short, with 7 bases between. This CDR3 reads CASSLSGDYGYTF. The CDR3 DNA reads TGTGCCAGCAGTTTATCAGGGGATTATGGCTACACCTTC.

This clonotype was seen more than once but under ten times. The chain links TRBV12-3 or TRBV12-4 to TRBJ2-7; D not certain. Trimming left V 8 bases short and J 3 bases short, with 5 bases between. The CDR3 contains 10 residues. Here the CDR3 reads CASGLYEQYF. As DNA, the CDR3 is TGTGCCAGCGGTCTCTACGAGCAGTACTTC.

This sequence joins TRBV6-4 and TRBJ1-5; perhaps TRBD1 as D (5 bases). V was shortened by 5 bases and J by 1 base, with 9 bases between the two germline ends. CDR3 size: 14 residues. Germline V gene lookup returns CDR1 MRHNA and CDR2 SNTAGT. Written as DNA, the CDR3 is TGTGCCAGCAGTCCCGAGGGGAGCAATCAGCCCCAGCATTTT. It encodes CASSPEGSNQPQHF.

This chain connects TRBV9 to TRBJ2-1; 9 bases fit TRBD2. CDR1 is SGDLS, CDR2 YYNGEE, per germline. The CDR3 runs 15 residues. Unmatched junction bases numbered 6, after V lost 4 bases and J lost 4 bases. The CDR3 here is CASSPQSGGYNEQFF. The DNA for the CDR3 is TGTGCCAGCAGCCCCCAGAGCGGGGGGTACAATGAGCAGTTCTTC. The variable domain in full, completed from reference TRBV9 and TRBJ2-1, reads DSGVTQTPKHLITATGQRVTLRCSPRSGDLSVYWYQQSLDQGLQFLIQYYNGEERAKGNILERFSAQQFPDLHSELNLSSLELGDSALYFCASSPQSGGYNEQFFGPGTRLTVL.

V usage is TRBV5-1 and J usage is TRBJ1-1; D is undetermined. The length of the CDR3 is 14 residues. Germline CDR1 and CDR2: SGHRS and YFSETQ. The V gene lost 6 bases and the J gene lost 4 bases, with 16 bases spanning the gap. CDR3: CASNGVAGPTEAFF. The DNA of the CDR3 is TGCGCCAGCAACGGGGTGGCCGGCCCCACTGAAGCTTTCTTT.

The chain combines TRBV9 with TRBJ1-2; TRBD1 might be the D (5 bases). The V end lost 7 bases, the J end lost 8 bases, and 15 bases lay between the germline ends. CDR3 length: 12 residues. The germline gives CDR1 SGDLS, CDR2 YYNGEE. In nucleotides, the CDR3 is TGTGCCAGCCGCGGGGGGGAGTACGGCTACACCTTC. Amino acids: CASRGGEYGYTF.

The chain's CDR3 is CASSQDSGYGGYTF. The DNA for the CDR3 is TGCGCCAGCAGCCAAGATTCGGGTTACGGTGGCTACACCTTC. This chain uses TRBV4-3 with TRBJ1-2, with D uncertain. CDR1 and CDR2 from the germline V gene are LGHNA and YSLEER. CDR3 length: 14 amino acids. V was clipped by 0 bases and J by 7 bases, with 12 bases between them.

The rearrangement uses TRBV14 and TRBJ2-1, with TRBD2 as a possible D gene (6 bases). The germline CDR1 and CDR2 sequences are SGHDN and FVKESK. V shed 3 bases and J shed 6 bases, with 9 bases lying between them. The CDR3 loop spans 13 amino acids. The CDR3 DNA is TGTGCCAGCAGCCACGGCGGGGTCAATGAGCAGTTCTTC. Amino acid sequence: CASSHGGVNEQFF.